The clone carrying this T cell receptor beta chain was counted many times. Its matching antigen is unknown. TCRdb passed the 5' RACE reads through MiXCR, listing each CDR3 protein once. This table holds around 890,000 distinct CDR3 sequences, 10% to 15% found once. The source of the sample is a study of CD8 T cells in ankylosing spondylitis. Germline V lookup: CDR1 DFQATT, CDR2 SNEGSKA (reference sequence). V lost 2 bases and J 4 bases, leaving 11 bases between the germline ends. The CDR3 spans 13 residues. General study results and limits: Apparently characteristic of ankylosing spondylitis blood was a TCR beta motif (roughly eight highly homologous variants). Reactive arthritis synovial fluid and blood previously showed some of these motif variants. From matched ankylosing spondylitis synovial fluid, disease-linked clones were reportedly recovered at significantly enriched levels.

The TCR was taken from a male donor with ankylosing spondylitis. The chain couples TRBV20-1 to TRBJ2-5; TRBD1 or TRBD2 may be the D gene (6 bases each). Sequencing used blood, either unsorted or a sorted T cell fraction (not recorded which). The CDR3 DNA follows: TGCAGTGCTAGATGGGGGGCCGTAGAGACCCAGTACTTC. Its protein is CSARWGAVETQYF.